This entry lists 18 T cell receptor beta chains sequenced from one sample in a study of blood T cells in healthy people across ages. A J-beta primer mix and a sample-barcoded 5' primer were used in a second PCR of about 6 to 12 cycles. In TCRdb, the 5' RACE reads were re-called with MiXCR into one record per CDR3 protein. The sample carries about 1.5 million distinct CDR3 sequences, approximately 42% recorded once. The sample taken for sequencing was blood. These receptors came from a woman between 18 and 29 years old in good health.

This clonotype was seen only a few times. The chain combines TRBV7-2 with TRBJ2-7; possible D gene TRBD1, 6 bases. V was shortened by 4 bases and J by 1 base, with 14 bases between the two germline ends. The CDR3 has 15 residues. Germline CDR1 reads SGHTA; CDR2 reads FQGNSA. The CDR3 loop is CASSYRRDTSYEQYF. The CDR3 nucleotides are TGTGCCAGCAGCTACCGCCGGGACACATCCTACGAGCAGTACTTC.

This rearrangement joins TRBV9 to TRBJ2-7, with D possibly TRBD1 on 6 matching bases. The CDR3 length is 15 residues. The V end was cut by 0 bases, the J end by 0 bases, with 10 bases between. Germline V lookup: CDR1 SGDLS, CDR2 YYNGEE. The CDR3, as DNA: TGTGCCAGCAGCGTAGCAGGGGCCCCCTCCTACGAGCAGTACTTC. Amino acids: CASSVAGAPSYEQYF.

This clonotype occurred a few times. The chain recombines TRBV7-9 with TRBJ1-5; a possible D gene is TRBD1 (6 bases). The CDR3 consists of 13 residues. Looked up from germline, CDR1 is SEHNR and CDR2 is FQNEAQ (reference sequence). The V end lost 5 bases, the J end lost 5 bases, and 10 bases lay between the germline ends. In nucleotides, the CDR3 is TGTGCCAGCAGCCCCCCAGGGGATCAGCCCCAGCATTTT. Its protein product is CASSPPGDQPQHF.

The V call is TRBV5-1, the J call TRBJ2-7, with D hard to call. CDR3 size: 10 residues. V was cut by 6 bases and J by 3 bases, with 4 bases left in between. Germline V gene lookup returns CDR1 SGHRS and CDR2 YFSETQ. The CDR3 reads CASTYYEQYF. Here the CDR3 DNA reads TGCGCCAGCACGTACTACGAGCAGTACTTC.

The CDR3 DNA sequence: TGTGCCAGCAGCGTAGGTTCCAGCGGGGGAGATACGCAGTATTTT. This gives the protein CASSVGSSGGDTQYF. The gene calls are TRBV9 and TRBJ2-3; the match to TRBD2 covers 8 bases. V dropped 0 bases and J dropped 5; count of bases not matched to a gene: 5. CDR3 size: 15 residues. CDR1 and CDR2 from the germline V gene are SGDLS and YYNGEE.

This clonotype turned up a few times. The chain joins TRBV27 to TRBJ2-2; 10 nucleotides align to TRBD2. Looked up from germline, CDR1 is MNHEY and CDR2 is SMNVEV (reference sequence). The CDR3 runs 17 residues. J was trimmed by 5 bases and V by 6 bases; bases with no gene match: 12. CDR3 bases: TGTGCCAGCAGACCCTTACTAGCGGGATGGGGGACCGGGGAGCTGTTTTTT. Its translation is CASRPLLAGWGTGELFF.

This clonotype appeared many times. The rearrangement uses TRBV7-9 and TRBJ1-1; D possibly corresponds to TRBD1 (6 bases). V was cut by 5 bases and J by 0 bases, with 16 bases left in between. CDR1 and CDR2 (germline): SEHNR, FQNEAQ (reference sequence). This CDR3 region has 16 residues. The CDR3 DNA reads as TGTGCCAGCAGCGCCAGGGACAAGACCATGAACACTGAAGCTTTCTTT. The encoded protein is CASSARDKTMNTEAFF.

This clonotype was seen only once. This sequence joins TRBV12-3 or TRBV12-4 and TRBJ1-1, with a possible D match to TRBD1 (6 bases). The germline V and J ends were trimmed by 4 bases and 9 bases, with 15 bases remaining between them. The CDR3 is made up of 13 amino acids. In nucleotides, the CDR3 is TGTGCCAGCAGTTCCCCAGGGGCAAGTAAAGCTTTCTTT. Protein: CASSSPGASKAFF.

The chain uses TRBV6-6 and TRBJ2-5, with no clear D. This CDR3 is built from 12 residues. Germline CDR1 is MNHNY and CDR2 is SVGAGI (reference sequence). V was shortened by 7 bases and J by 11 bases, with 17 bases between the two germline ends. The chain's CDR3 is CASTLRSNEQYF. The CDR3 DNA follows: TGTGCCAGCACTCTCAGATCCAATGAGCAGTACTTC.

This clonotype has more than one count but fewer than ten. The genes are TRBV20-1 and TRBJ2-1; 7 bases align to TRBD2. The V gene end was trimmed by 2 bases and the J gene end by 4 bases; junction bases not matched to a gene: 2. Per germline, CDR1 DFQATT and CDR2 SNEGSKA (reference sequence). The CDR3 is made up of 13 amino acids. The CDR3 sequence: CSARTGGYNEQFF. The CDR3 coding sequence is TGCAGTGCTAGAACCGGGGGGTACAATGAGCAGTTCTTC.

The rearrangement joins TRBV18 to TRBJ1-1, with D unclear. From germline, CDR1 is KGHSH and CDR2 LQKENI. V was pared by 2 bases and J by 1 base, with 5 bases between. This CDR3 is 13 amino acids long. The CDR3 spells CASSPNTNTEAFF. The CDR3 region has the DNA TGTGCCAGCTCACCAAACACGAACACTGAAGCTTTCTTT.

This clonotype was seen repeatedly, ten times or more. The CDR3 protein is CASSLGNSYNEQFF. Here the CDR3 DNA reads TGTGCCAGCAGTTTGGGGAACTCCTACAATGAGCAGTTCTTC. V is TRBV7-9 and J is TRBJ2-1, with no clear D. CDR1 and CDR2 (germline): SEHNR, FQNEAQ (reference sequence). The CDR3 runs to 14 residues. Trimming took 6 bases from V and 0 from J, leaving 9 bases between them.

The chain couples TRBV29-1 to TRBJ1-4; perhaps TRBD1 as D (5 bases). The CDR3 covers 15 residues. The germline V gene encodes CDR1 SQVTM and CDR2 ANQGSEA. V lost 4 bases and J lost 5, with 17 bases in between. CDR3 DNA: TGCAGCGTTGTGGCACCGGGACGGAGAAATGAAAAACTGTTTTTT. Residues: CSVVAPGRRNEKLFF.

This chain connects TRBV7-9 to TRBJ2-7, with D unresolved. The CDR3 runs to 14 residues. The V end was cut by 9 bases, the J end by 1 base, with 16 bases between. Germline V lookup: CDR1 SEHNR, CDR2 FQNEAQ (reference sequence). The CDR3 DNA reads TGTGCCAGGTGGCCCCGACGGTGTTCCTACGAGCAGTACTTC. It is translated as CARWPRRCSYEQYF. The full variable domain, completed using reference TRBV7-9 and TRBJ2-7, is DTGVSQNPRHKITKRGQNVTFRCDPISEHNRLYWYRQTLGQGPEFLTYFQNEAQLEKSRLLSDRFSAERPKGSFSTLEIQRTEQGDSAMYLCARWPRRCSYEQYFGPGTRLTVT.

This rearrangement joins TRBV19 to TRBJ2-7, with a weak D call TRBD1 (5 bases). There are 13 residues in the CDR3. Trimming took off 4 bases at V and 5 bases at J, with 12 bases between the two ends. Germline-derived CDR1 and CDR2 are LNHDA and SQIVND (reference sequence). The CDR3 nucleotides read TGTGCCAGTAGTACGGCAGGGATAAACGAGCAGTACTTC. Protein product: CASSTAGINEQYF.

This clonotype was found many times. The CDR3 DNA follows: TGTGCCAGCAGTTCGACAGGGGGATTCTACGAGCAGTACTTC. Translating gives CASSSTGGFYEQYF. The chain links TRBV27 to TRBJ2-7, with 9 bases that match TRBD1. The CDR3 has 14 amino acids. Germline V gene lookup returns CDR1 MNHEY and CDR2 SMNVEV (reference sequence). The ends lost 4 bases at V and 3 bases at J; junction bases unmatched: 4.

The chain links TRBV13 to TRBJ2-5, with 7 bases identical to TRBD1. The CDR3 covers 18 residues. Unmatched junction bases numbered 16, after V lost 5 bases and J lost 1 base. Germline V gene lookup returns CDR1 PRHDT and CDR2 FYEKMQ (reference sequence). CDR3 nucleotides: TGTGCCAGCAGCGACAGCTCACAGGGGATTGGGACCCAAGAGACCCAGTACTTC. Protein sequence: CASSDSSQGIGTQETQYF.

Of note for this clonotype: A junction end diverges from the germline sequence, so it may reflect a read error. This chain links TRBV24-1 with TRBJ2-1; 8 bases are shared with TRBD1. Germline V gene lookup returns CDR1 KGHDR and CDR2 SFDVKD. The CDR3 has 16 residues. The CDR3 DNA sequence: TGTGCCACCAGTGATCCCGACAGGGGCCCTTACAGTGAGCAGTTCTTC. Protein product: CATSDPDRGPYSEQFF.